Listed below are T cell receptor beta chains from one sample, sequenced in a study of CD8 T cells in Susac syndrome. TCRdb used MiXCR to reprocess the immunoSEQ multiplex PCR reads, holding one entry per CDR3 protein. Found here are some 94,000 distinct CDR3 sequences, just under 95% of them singletons; the top ten hold about 0.28%. The material sequenced was CD4+ T cells from PBMCs. Source of these receptors: a human donor with Susac syndrome. Both conserved end residues are part of each CDR3. The order of the fields is J gene, CDR3 length, clone size, V gene, D gene, CDR3 protein, CDR3 DNA. The D gene is left open where the match is weak. For some rows the clone size is stated as once, few or many, or as a class when expanded; others skip it.

TRBJ2-2 15 . TRBV29-1 . CSVEEGLRSTGELFF TGCAGCGTTGAGGAGGGCCTTCGGAGCACCGGGGAGCTGTTTTTT
TRBJ2-7 16 once TRBV20-1 . CSASTPGGGNSYEQYF TGCAGTGCATCCACCCCCGGTGGGGGCAACTCCTACGAGCAGTACTTC
TRBJ1-3 13 . TRBV29-1 . CSVANTSGNTIYF TGCAGCGTTGCTAATACCTCTGGAAACACCATATATTTT
TRBJ1-5 16 . TRBV7-2 . CASTPRGGGFSQPQHF TGTGCCAGCACCCCCCGAGGAGGGGGGTTTAGTCAGCCCCAGCATTTT
TRBJ2-7 13 . TRBV3-1 . CASSQMGSYEQYF TGTGCCAGCAGCCAAATGGGCTCCTACGAGCAGTACTTC
TRBJ2-3 12 . TRBV30 . CAWSETRDTQYF TGTGCCTGGAGTGAAACTCGGGATACGCAGTATTTT
TRBJ1-1 14 . TRBV6-2/TRBV6-3 . CASSYTRGGTEAFF TGTGCCAGCAGTTACACCCGCGGGGGCACTGAAGCTTTCTTT
TRBJ2-1 18 . TRBV9 TRBD2 CASSVDPSGGLRAGEQFF TGTGCCAGCAGCGTAGACCCTAGCGGGGGCCTTCGGGCGGGTGAGCAGTTCTTC
TRBJ2-6 14 . TRBV12-3/TRBV12-4 . CASVYRAGANVLTF TGTGCCAGCGTTTACAGGGCTGGGGCCAACGTCCTGACTTTC
TRBJ2-2 11 . TRBV4-1 . CASSQSRELFF TGCGCCAGCAGCCAGAGCCGGGAGCTGTTTTTT
TRBJ2-1 16 . TRBV30 TRBD2 CAWSVQLRGALNEQFF TGTGCCTGGAGTGTACAGTTGCGGGGGGCCCTCAATGAGCAGTTCTTC
TRBJ2-5 15 . TRBV7-2 TRBD1 CASSLGTGDGETQYF TGTGCCAGCAGCTTAGGGACAGGGGACGGGGAGACCCAGTACTTC
TRBJ2-2 15 few TRBV6-1 . CASGPQDPNTGELFF TGTGCCAGCGGACCCCAGGATCCCAACACCGGGGAGCTGTTTTTT
TRBJ2-7 16 . TRBV14 TRBD1 CASSPQTGPGAFEQYF TGTGCCAGCAGCCCCCAGACAGGGCCAGGGGCTTTCGAGCAGTACTTC
TRBJ2-3 15 . TRBV5-1 . CASSLRGVTTDTQYF TGCGCCAGCAGCTTGAGGGGAGTAACAACGGATACGCAGTATTTT
TRBJ2-2 14 . TRBV20-1 TRBD2 CSAKGAGGTGELFF TGCAGTGCCAAGGGAGCGGGGGGCACCGGGGAGCTGTTTTTT
TRBJ1-1 13 . TRBV14 . CASSQATTSEAFF TGTGCCAGCAGCCAAGCAACAACAAGTGAAGCTTTCTTT
TRBJ1-5 13 . TRBV28 . CATKQGGNQPQHF TGTGCCACCAAGCAAGGGGGCAATCAGCCCCAGCATTTT
TRBJ1-3 15 . TRBV20-1 . CSARDLEGSGNTIYF TGCAGTGCTAGAGATCTCGAAGGCTCTGGAAACACCATATATTTT
TRBJ1-6 14 . TRBV28 . CASSLQGRNSPLHF TGTGCCAGCAGTTTGCAGGGGAGGAATTCACCCCTCCACTTT
TRBJ2-1 14 . TRBV12-5 . CASGGQGGYNEQFF TGTGCTAGTGGTGGGCAGGGAGGCTACAATGAGCAGTTCTTC
TRBJ1-1 13 few TRBV12-3/TRBV12-4 TRBD1 CASRRQGNTEAFF TGTGCCAGCAGGAGACAGGGTAACACTGAAGCTTTCTTT
TRBJ1-2 15 . TRBV20-1 TRBD1 CSANRGMVGNYGYTF TGCAGTGCGAACAGGGGAATGGTGGGTAACTATGGCTACACCTTC
TRBJ1-2 11 . TRBV29-1 . CSVVTGGGYTF TGCAGCGTTGTGACAGGAGGCGGCTACACCTTC
TRBJ2-1 14 . TRBV29-1 TRBD2 CSVSVAGGYNEQFF TGCAGCGTTTCTGTAGCGGGGGGCTACAATGAGCAGTTCTTC
TRBJ2-1 14 . TRBV23-1 . CASSQWQSPDEQFF TGCGCCAGCAGTCAATGGCAATCTCCCGATGAGCAGTTCTTC
TRBJ2-3 15 . TRBV2 . CASSAEVRQTDTQYF TGTGCCAGCAGCGCCGAAGTCCGGCAGACAGATACGCAGTATTTT
TRBJ2-7 15 . TRBV6-1 TRBD2 CASIAGGTSSYEQYF TGTGCCAGCATCGCCGGCGGGACTAGCTCCTACGAGCAGTACTTC
TRBJ1-1 12 . TRBV20-1 TRBD1 CSATGGTPEAFF TGCAGTGCTACAGGGGGAACTCCTGAAGCTTTCTTT
TRBJ2-3 13 . TRBV5-6 . CASSEGSADTQYF TGTGCCAGCAGCGAAGGGAGTGCAGATACGCAGTATTTT
TRBJ2-3 14 . TRBV12-3/TRBV12-4 . CASSFTGSTDTQYF TGTGCCAGCAGTTTCACAGGGAGCACAGATACGCAGTATTTT
TRBJ2-3 14 . TRBV4-1 TRBD1 CASSRQGVTDTQYF TGCGCCAGCAGTCGACAGGGTGTCACAGATACGCAGTATTTT
TRBJ2-7 14 . TRBV7-8 . CASSLGAEIYEQYF TGTGCCAGCAGCTTAGGTGCTGAGATCTACGAGCAGTACTTC
TRBJ2-1 11 . TRBV6-2/TRBV6-3 . CASRRDNEQFF TGTGCCAGCAGGCGGGACAATGAGCAGTTCTTC
TRBJ1-2 14 . TRBV25-1 TRBD1 CASSRQGLGYGYTF TGTGCCAGCAGCAGACAGGGACTGGGCTATGGCTACACCTTC
TRBJ2-2 13 . TRBV29-1 . CSVLQTGGGELFF TGCAGCGTTCTTCAGACAGGAGGGGGGGAGCTGTTTTTT
TRBJ1-5 13 . TRBV28 . CASTGADNQPQHF TGTGCCAGCACCGGGGCAGACAATCAGCCCCAGCATTTT
TRBJ2-7 15 . TRBV9 TRBD1 CASSERTGESYEQYF TGTGCCAGCAGCGAGAGGACAGGGGAAAGCTACGAGCAGTACTTC
TRBJ1-2 16 . TRBV30 . CAWTPSRGDLSYGYTF TGTGCCTGGACCCCCTCGAGGGGGGACTTGAGCTATGGCTACACCTTC
TRBJ2-3 14 . TRBV5-1 . CASSLEPTTDTQYF TGCGCCAGCAGCTTGGAACCAACCACAGATACGCAGTATTTT
TRBJ1-1 16 once TRBV7-8 . CASSLGPGPVSTEAFF TGTGCCAGCAGCTTAGGGCCGGGGCCGGTGAGCACTGAAGCTTTCTTT
TRBJ1-6 14 once TRBV9 . CASTLRVYDSPLHF TGTGCCAGCACCCTCCGGGTCTATGATTCACCCCTCCACTTT
TRBJ2-2 12 . TRBV28 . CASSLEYGELFF TGTGCCAGCAGTTTAGAGTATGGGGAGCTGTTTTTT
TRBJ2-5 15 . TRBV30 . CAWSVGGPPWETQYF TGTGCCTGGAGTGTAGGGGGACCTCCATGGGAGACCCAGTACTTC
TRBJ2-5 15 . TRBV15 . CATSRARTDQETQYF TGTGCCACCAGCAGAGCTCGGACAGACCAAGAGACCCAGTACTTC
TRBJ1-1 15 . TRBV7-8 . CASSLGGVVNTEAFF TGTGCCAGCAGCCTCGGGGGGGTGGTGAACACTGAAGCTTTCTTT
TRBJ1-5 13 . TRBV20-1 . CSVQDSPNQPQHF TGCAGTGTACAGGACAGTCCCAATCAGCCCCAGCATTTT
TRBJ1-5 16 once TRBV7-9 TRBD1 CASSSYRGRSNQPQHF TGTGCCAGCAGCTCTTACAGGGGACGGAGCAATCAGCCCCAGCATTTT
TRBJ2-7 16 . TRBV29-1 TRBD1 CSVEEGRQGGPNEQYF TGCAGCGTTGAAGAGGGAAGACAGGGGGGACCTAACGAGCAGTACTTC
TRBJ2-5 15 . TRBV20-1 TRBD2 CSARARAGEGETQYF TGCAGTGCTAGAGCCCGAGCGGGGGAGGGAGAGACCCAGTACTTC
TRBJ2-7 14 . TRBV30 . CAWSVYDVRYEQYF TGTGCCTGGAGTGTATACGACGTCCGCTACGAGCAGTACTTC
TRBJ1-1 12 . TRBV20-1 . CSVRRGNTEAFF TGCAGTGTCAGACGAGGGAACACTGAAGCTTTCTTT
TRBJ2-7 15 . TRBV5-4 TRBD2 CASSAGLAGIYEQYF TGTGCCAGCAGCGCCGGACTAGCGGGGATTTACGAGCAGTACTTC